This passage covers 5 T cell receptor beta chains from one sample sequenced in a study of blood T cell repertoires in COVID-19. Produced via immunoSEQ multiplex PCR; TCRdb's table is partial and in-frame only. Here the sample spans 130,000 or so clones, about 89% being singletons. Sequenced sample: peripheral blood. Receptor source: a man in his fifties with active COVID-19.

The CDR3: CASSLRQGSDTQYF. The CDR3 DNA reads TGTGCCAGCAGCCTAAGACAGGGTTCGGATACGCAGTATTTT. The chain employs TRBV7-9 and TRBJ2-3, with 7 bases matching TRBD1. V dropped 5 bases and J dropped 6; count of bases not matched to a gene: 8. Germline values: CDR1 SEHNR, CDR2 FQNEAQ (reference sequence). This CDR3 comprises 14 residues.

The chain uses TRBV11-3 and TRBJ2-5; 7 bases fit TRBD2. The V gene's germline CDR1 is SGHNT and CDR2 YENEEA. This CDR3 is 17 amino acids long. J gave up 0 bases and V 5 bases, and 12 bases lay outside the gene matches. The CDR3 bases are TGTGCCAGCAGCCCCTCCGCGCGGGGGAGATACCAAGAGACCCAGTACTTC. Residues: CASSPSARGRYQETQYF.

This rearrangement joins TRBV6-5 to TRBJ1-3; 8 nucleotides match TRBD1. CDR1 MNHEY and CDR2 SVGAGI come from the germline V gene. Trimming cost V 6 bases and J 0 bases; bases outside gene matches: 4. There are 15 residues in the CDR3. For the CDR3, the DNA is TGTGCCAGCAGGAGAGACAGGGGCTCTGGAAACACCATATATTTT. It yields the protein CASRRDRGSGNTIYF.

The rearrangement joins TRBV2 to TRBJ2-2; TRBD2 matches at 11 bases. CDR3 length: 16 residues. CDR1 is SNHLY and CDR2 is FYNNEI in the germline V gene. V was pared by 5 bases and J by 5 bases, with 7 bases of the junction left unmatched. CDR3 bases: TGTGCCAGCAGTCAAAGACTAGCGGGGCTGACCGGGGAGCTGTTTTTT. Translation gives CASSQRLAGLTGELFF.

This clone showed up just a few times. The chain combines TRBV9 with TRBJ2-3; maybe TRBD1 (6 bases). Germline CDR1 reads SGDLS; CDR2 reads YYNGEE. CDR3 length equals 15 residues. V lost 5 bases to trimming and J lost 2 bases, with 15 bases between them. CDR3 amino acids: CASSEGVGYTDTQYF. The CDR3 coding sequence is TGTGCCAGCAGTGAGGGGGTAGGATACACAGATACGCAGTATTTT.